Presented here are 9 T cell receptor beta chains from one specimen sequenced in a study of shared clonotypes between healthy human individuals. The repertoire was sequenced with immunoSEQ multiplex PCR; TCRdb's copy has only in-frame clones and lacks some. Of about 480,000 clones listed, roughly 78% were seen once; the top ten hold 10% to 15%. The sequenced sample consisted of PBMCs. These receptors all stem from a middle-aged woman in good health. Some clones in this sample may be carry-over from other donors' samples.

V usage is TRBV19 and J usage is TRBJ1-1; tentatively, D is TRBD1 (6 bases). Germline loops: CDR1 LNHDA, CDR2 SQIVND (reference sequence). The CDR3 is 14 amino acids. Trimming cost V 3 bases and J 5 bases, with 13 bases left between them. In nucleotides, the CDR3 is TGTGCCAGTAGTATCGAAACAGGGATGACTGAAGCTTTCTTT. Translation gives CASSIETGMTEAFF.

V gene TRBV7-2 combines with J gene TRBJ2-2; TRBD1 agrees at 9 bases. Looked up from germline, CDR1 is SGHTA and CDR2 is FQGNSA. The CDR3 contains 15 residues. V dropped 6 bases and J dropped 6; count of bases not matched to a gene: 8. CDR3 nucleotide sequence: TGTGCCAGCAGACGGGACAGGGCGGCGTCCGGGGAGCTGTTTTTT. This encodes CASRRDRAASGELFF.

The chain carries TRBV5-8 and TRBJ2-7; no clear D gene. Germline V gene sequence: CDR1 SGHTS, CDR2 YDEGEE. Trimming removed 4 bases at V and 6 bases at J, with 14 bases between. The CDR3 contains 13 residues. The chain's CDR3 is CASSLRQVPEQYF. CDR3 DNA sequence: TGTGCCAGCAGCCTGCGTCAGGTTCCCGAGCAGTACTTC.

This rearrangement joins TRBV9 to TRBJ2-1; TRBD2 matches 10 bases. The CDR3 contains 15 residues. Per the germline V gene, CDR1 is SGDLS and CDR2 is YYNGEE. The V segment lost 0 bases and the J segment 7 bases; nucleotides outside the gene matches: 4. This CDR3 is CASSVALAGDNEQFF. CDR3 DNA: TGTGCCAGCAGCGTAGCCCTAGCGGGAGATAATGAGCAGTTCTTC.

This chain connects TRBV11-2 to TRBJ2-1; D may be TRBD1 (5 bases). With 2 bases removed from V and 3 bases from J, the gap between germline ends came to 11 bases. CDR3 length: 15 amino acids. Germline values: CDR1 SGHAT, CDR2 FQNNGV. CDR3 protein: CASSLTGWSYNEQFF. CDR3 DNA sequence: TGTGCCAGCAGCTTAACAGGATGGAGCTACAATGAGCAGTTCTTC. Full variable domain (missing parts from reference TRBV11-2 and TRBJ2-1): EAGVAQSPRYKIIEKRQSVAFWCNPISGHATLYWYQQILGQGPKLLIQFQNNGVVDDSQLPKDRFSAERLKGVDSTLKIQPAKLEDSAVYLCASSLTGWSYNEQFFGPGTRLTVL.

The chain uses TRBV15 and TRBJ2-5; 10 bases match TRBD2. CDR1 and CDR2 from the germline V gene are LNHNV and YYDKDF (reference sequence). The trim removed 0 bases at V and 5 bases at J, leaving 9 bases unmatched. The CDR3 totals 17 residues. CDR3 nucleotide sequence: TGTGCCACCAGCAGAGATGTGGCTAGCGGGAGAGGGGAGACCCAGTACTTC. Translation: CATSRDVASGRGETQYF.

In regard to this clone: With a much larger clone just one base away, this may be a read error. The chain carries TRBV7-2 and TRBJ2-2; the match to TRBD2 covers 7 bases. Germline V gene lookup returns CDR1 SGHTA and CDR2 FQGNSA. The CDR3 loop spans 14 amino acids. The V and J ends lost 5 bases and 4 bases, in that order; junction bases with no gene match: 4. CDR3 loop: CASSPGLITGELFF. Here the CDR3 DNA reads TGTGCCAGCAGCCCGGGACTAATCACCGGGGAGCTGTTTTTT.

The chain recombines TRBV5-5 with TRBJ2-1; D may match TRBD1 or TRBD2 (5 bases each). V shed 3 bases and J shed 8 bases, with 15 bases lying between them. Germline CDR1 and CDR2: SGHKS and YYEKEE (reference sequence). The CDR3 runs to 14 residues. This CDR3 is CASSWDLRSDEQFF. The CDR3 DNA reads TGTGCCAGCAGCTGGGACCTCAGGAGCGATGAGCAGTTCTTC. The full variable domain, its missing parts supplied by reference TRBV5-5 and TRBJ2-1, is DAGVTQSPTHLIKTRGQQVTLRCSPISGHKSVSWYQQVLGQGPQFIFQYYEKEERGRGNFPDRFSARQFPNYSSELNVNALLLGDSALYLCASSWDLRSDEQFFGPGTRLTVL.

This sequence joins TRBV13 and TRBJ2-7, with unresolved D. The CDR3 spans 13 residues. Germline CDR1 is PRHDT and CDR2 is FYEKMQ (reference sequence). V was pared by 0 bases and J by 3 bases, with 6 bases between. CDR3 residues: CASSLGRSYEQYF. The CDR3 bases are TGTGCCAGCAGCTTAGGTCGGAGCTACGAGCAGTACTTC.